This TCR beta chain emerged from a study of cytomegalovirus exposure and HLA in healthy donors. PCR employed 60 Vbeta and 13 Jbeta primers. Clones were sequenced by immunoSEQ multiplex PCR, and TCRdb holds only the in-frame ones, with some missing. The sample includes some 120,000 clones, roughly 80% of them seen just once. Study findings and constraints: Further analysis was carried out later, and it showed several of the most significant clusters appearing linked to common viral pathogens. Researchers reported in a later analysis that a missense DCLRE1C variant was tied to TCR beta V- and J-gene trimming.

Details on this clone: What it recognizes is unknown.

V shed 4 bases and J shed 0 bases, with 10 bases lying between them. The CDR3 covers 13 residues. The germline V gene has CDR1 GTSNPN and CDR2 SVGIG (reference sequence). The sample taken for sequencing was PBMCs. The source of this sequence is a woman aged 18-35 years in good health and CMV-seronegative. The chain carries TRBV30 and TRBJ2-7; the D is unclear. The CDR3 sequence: CAWTADFSYEQYF. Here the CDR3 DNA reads TGTGCCTGGACGGCCGACTTCTCCTACGAGCAGTACTTC. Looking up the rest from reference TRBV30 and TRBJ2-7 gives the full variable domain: SQTIHQWPATLVQPVGSPLSLECTVEGTSNPNLYWYRQAAGRGLQLLFYSVGIGQISSEVPQNLSASRPQDRQFILSSKKLLLSDSGFYLCAWTADFSYEQYFGPGTRLTVT.